Ten or more counts support the clone carrying this TCR beta chain. Amplification targeted TCR beta CDR3 regions from RNA transcripts. The TCR CDR3 was amplified in a first-round RT-PCR using the HTBI primer set. One entry per CDR3 protein, called by TCRdb with MiXCR from the multiplex PCR reads. The sample contains roughly 500,000 distinct CDR3 sequences, 14% of which appear only once. The data stem from a study of T cells in Graves' hyperthyroidism and ophthalmopathy. Study-level background: Blood was drawn when the patient was first diagnosed and still untreated.

The ends lost 4 bases at V and 5 bases at J; junction bases unmatched: 6. Germline V CDR1 and CDR2: SNHLY, FYNNEI. The CDR3 has 14 residues. The sequence came from a woman aged 25 to 39 with Graves' hyperthyroidism that later progressed to Graves' ophthalmopathy. The sequenced material came from blood. V is TRBV2 and J is TRBJ1-1, with 8 nucleotides matching TRBD1. DNA of the CDR3: TGTGCCAGCAGTGTAGGACAGGGATTAACTGAAGCTTTCTTT. It specifies CASSVGQGLTEAFF.